Described below is a single T cell receptor (beta chain) sequence and its context. Germline-derived CDR1 and CDR2 are SGHTA and FQGNSA. This CDR3 has 17 residues. V was cut by 2 bases and J by 0 bases, with 14 bases left in between. These data come from a study of technical replicates of blood from a few donors. The table came from immunoSEQ multiplex PCR; TCRdb's copy has only in-frame clones and leaves some out. The sample lists 75,000 to 90,000 clones, 95% occurring once. The J gene is TRBJ1-5, the V gene TRBV7-2; D perhaps matches TRBD1 (5 bases). The clonotype comes from a human donor in good health. Sequenced sample: T cells isolated from PBMCs. Written as DNA, the CDR3 is TGTGCCAGCAGCTTACCCACAGGCCTCTATAGCAATCAGCCCCAGCATTTT. It encodes CASSLPTGLYSNQPQHF.